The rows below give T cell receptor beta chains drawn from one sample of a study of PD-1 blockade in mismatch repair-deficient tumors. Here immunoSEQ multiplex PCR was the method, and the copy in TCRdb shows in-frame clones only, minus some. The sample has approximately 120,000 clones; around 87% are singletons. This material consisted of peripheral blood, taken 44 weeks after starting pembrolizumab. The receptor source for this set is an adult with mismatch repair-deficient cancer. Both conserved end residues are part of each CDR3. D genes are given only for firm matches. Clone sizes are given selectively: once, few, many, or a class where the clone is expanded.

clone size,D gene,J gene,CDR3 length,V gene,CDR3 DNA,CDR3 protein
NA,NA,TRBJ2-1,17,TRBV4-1,TGCGCCAGCAGCCCGACAAGGGGGGTAGGGGGAGGCTATGAGCAGTTCTTC,CASSPTRGVGGGYEQFF
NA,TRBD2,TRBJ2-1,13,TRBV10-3,TGTGCCACCGCTAGCGGAAATTACAATGAGCAGTTCTTC,CATASGNYNEQFF
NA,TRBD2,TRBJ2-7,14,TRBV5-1,TGCGCCAGCAGCTACGGGGGGGGCTCCTACGAGCAGTACTTC,CASSYGGGSYEQYF
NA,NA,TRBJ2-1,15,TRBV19,TGTGCCAGTAGTATAGCCGGGGACGGGTACAATGAGCAGTTCTTC,CASSIAGDGYNEQFF
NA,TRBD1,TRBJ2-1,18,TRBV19,TGTGCCAGTAGTATGGGTCGTGGAGCAGGGGGCTTCTACAATGAGCAGTTCTTC,CASSMGRGAGGFYNEQFF
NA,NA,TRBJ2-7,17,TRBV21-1,TGTGCCAGCAGCAAAGGGGGGGACTTCGGGGACGTCTACGAGCAGTACTTC,CASSKGGDFGDVYEQYF
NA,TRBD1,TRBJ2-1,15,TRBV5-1,TGCGCCAGCAGCTTTGGGACAGACGTCTACAATGAGCAGTTCTTC,CASSFGTDVYNEQFF
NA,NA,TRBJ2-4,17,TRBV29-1,TGCAGCGCCGTTCTAGATCGCGTGAAGAGGACCTCCAACATTCAGTACTTC,CSAVLDRVKRTSNIQYF
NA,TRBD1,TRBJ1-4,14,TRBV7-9,TGTGCCAGCAGCCACTGGGGGACAGACGAAAAACTGTTTTTT,CASSHWGTDEKLFF
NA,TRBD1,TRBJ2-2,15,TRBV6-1,TGTGCCAGCACTGGGACAGGGTTTCTTCCCGGGGAGCTGTTTTTT,CASTGTGFLPGELFF
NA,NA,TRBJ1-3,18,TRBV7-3,TGTGCCAGCAGCTCAATACTAGCCATCGGCCCACAAGGCGACACCATATATTTT,CASSSILAIGPQGDTIYF
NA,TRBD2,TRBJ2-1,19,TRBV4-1,TGCGCCAGCAGCCTGCCGCGCATTACGGGACTAGCGGGAGCAAATGAGCAGTTCTTC,CASSLPRITGLAGANEQFF
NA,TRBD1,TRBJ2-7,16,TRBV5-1,TGCGCCAGCAGCGCGACCCCCGGGACAGGCCCCTACGAGCAGTACTTC,CASSATPGTGPYEQYF
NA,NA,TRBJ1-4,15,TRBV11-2,TGTGCCAGCAGCTTAGATGTGGGCTTTAATGAAAAACTGTTTTTT,CASSLDVGFNEKLFF
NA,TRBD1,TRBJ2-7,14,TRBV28,TGTGCCAGCAGTCCGACAGGGTGGGGGTACGAGCAGTACTTC,CASSPTGWGYEQYF
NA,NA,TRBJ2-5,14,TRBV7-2,TGTGCCAGCAGCTTTACTACAGGGAGGGAGACCCAGTACTTC,CASSFTTGRETQYF
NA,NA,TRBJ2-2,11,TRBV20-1,TGCAGTGCCCAAACGGGGGGGGAGCTGTTTTTT,CSAQTGGELFF
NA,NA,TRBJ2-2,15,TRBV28,TGTGCCAGCAGTTTAAGGCAGGGGAGGGCCGGGGAGCTGTTTTTT,CASSLRQGRAGELFF
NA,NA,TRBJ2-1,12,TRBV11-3,TGTGCCAGCAGCTTATATTTCCATGAGCAGTTCTTC,CASSLYFHEQFF
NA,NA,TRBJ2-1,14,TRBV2,TGTGCCAGCAGTGACAGGGAACCCTACAATGAGCAGTTCTTC,CASSDREPYNEQFF
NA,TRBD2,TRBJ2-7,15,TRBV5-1,TGCGCCAGCAGCTTGGCCGGGGGGGCCCACTACGAGCAGTACTTC,CASSLAGGAHYEQYF
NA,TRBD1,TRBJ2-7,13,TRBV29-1,TGCAGCGTTCCGACCGGGACAGGGCTCGAGCAGTACTTC,CSVPTGTGLEQYF
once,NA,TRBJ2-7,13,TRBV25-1,TGTGCCAGCGAGGGGCAGGGGGGCTACGAGCAGTACTTC,CASEGQGGYEQYF
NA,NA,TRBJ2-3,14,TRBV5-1,TGCGCCAGCAAAAGAGGGGGGATAAAAGATACGCAGTATTTT,CASKRGGIKDTQYF
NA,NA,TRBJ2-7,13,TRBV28,TGTGCCAGCAGGAAGGGCCGGTCCGACGAGCAGTACTTC,CASRKGRSDEQYF
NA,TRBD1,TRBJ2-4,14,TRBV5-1,TGCGCCAGCCGGGCCCGGGACAGGGGGAACATTCAGTACTTC,CASRARDRGNIQYF
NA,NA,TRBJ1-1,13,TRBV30,TGTGCCTGGGCCGGGGGCCTGAACACTGAAGCTTTCTTT,CAWAGGLNTEAFF
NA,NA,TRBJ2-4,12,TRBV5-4,TGTGCCAGCAGCTGGCAGGGTGACATTCAGTACTTC,CASSWQGDIQYF
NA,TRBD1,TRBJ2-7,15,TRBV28,TGTGCCAGCAAAACACGGCGAGGGGGCGTGTACGAGCAGTACTTC,CASKTRRGGVYEQYF
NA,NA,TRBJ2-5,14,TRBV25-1,TGTGCCAGCAGTGAATTAGGCCCCCAAGAGACCCAGTACTTC,CASSELGPQETQYF
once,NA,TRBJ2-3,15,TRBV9,TGTGCCAGCAGCGCCAAGACTACTAGCACAGATACGCAGTATTTT,CASSAKTTSTDTQYF
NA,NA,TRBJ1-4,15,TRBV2,TGTGCCAGCAGGACTACAAGGGCTGGGGATGAAAAACTGTTTTTT,CASRTTRAGDEKLFF
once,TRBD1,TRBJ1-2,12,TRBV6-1,TGTGCCAGCAGGGACAGGGGGCTCGGCTACACCTTC,CASRDRGLGYTF
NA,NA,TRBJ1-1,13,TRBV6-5,TGTGCCAGCAGTCCGCAGGCGAACACTGAAGCTTTCTTT,CASSPQANTEAFF
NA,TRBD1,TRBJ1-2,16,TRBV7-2,TGTGCCAGCAGCACCCTTGGGGGCAGGGGGGGGTATGGCTACACCTTC,CASSTLGGRGGYGYTF
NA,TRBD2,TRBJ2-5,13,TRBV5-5,TGTGCCAGCAGCAGGATGGGGGGGGAGACCCAGTACTTC,CASSRMGGETQYF
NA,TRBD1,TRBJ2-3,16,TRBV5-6,TGTGCCAGCAGCTTGGTGGGACAGGCTAGCACAGATACGCAGTATTTT,CASSLVGQASTDTQYF
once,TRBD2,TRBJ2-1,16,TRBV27,TGTGCCAGCAGTTCCCTAGCGGGGAGCTCCTACAATGAGCAGTTCTTC,CASSSLAGSSYNEQFF
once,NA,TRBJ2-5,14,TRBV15,TGTGCCACCAGCATAGATCGGGGTCAAGAGACCCAGTACTTC,CATSIDRGQETQYF
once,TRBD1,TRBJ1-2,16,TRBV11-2,TGTGCCAGCAGCGCCAACAGGGGACCCCTCTTAAGTGGCTACACCTTC,CASSANRGPLLSGYTF
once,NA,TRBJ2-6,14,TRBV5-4,TGTGCCAGCAGCTTCCCCCTTGGGGCCAACGTCCTGACTTTC,CASSFPLGANVLTF
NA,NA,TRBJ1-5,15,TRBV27,TGTGCCAGCAGTTTCAAAGGGGATCGGACACAGCCCCAGCATTTT,CASSFKGDRTQPQHF
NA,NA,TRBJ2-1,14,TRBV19,TGTGCCAGTAGTATCAGAAACCGGGACAATGAGCAGTTCTTC,CASSIRNRDNEQFF
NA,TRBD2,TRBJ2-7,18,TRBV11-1,TGTGCCAGCAGCCGGACGCACGGGACTAGCGGGAGAATGTACGAGCAGTACTTC,CASSRTHGTSGRMYEQYF
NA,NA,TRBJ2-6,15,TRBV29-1,TGCAGCGTTGTGGGGGTGAGCTCTGGGGCCAACGTCCTGACTTTC,CSVVGVSSGANVLTF
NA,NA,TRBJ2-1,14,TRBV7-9,TGTGCCAGCAGTTCTCCGGGACAATACAATGAGCAGTTCTTC,CASSSPGQYNEQFF
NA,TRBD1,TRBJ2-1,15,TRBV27,TGTGCCAGCAGTTTAGGGACAGGGAACTACAATGAGCAGTTCTTC,CASSLGTGNYNEQFF
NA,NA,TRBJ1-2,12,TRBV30,TGTGCCTGGAGTGTCTATAACTATGGCTACACCTTC,CAWSVYNYGYTF
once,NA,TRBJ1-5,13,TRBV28,TGTGCCAGCGGGGGAGGGGGGGATCAGCCCCAGCATTTT,CASGGGGDQPQHF
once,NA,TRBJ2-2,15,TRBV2,TGTGCCAGCAGTGATCTGGATTCGGGCACCGGGGAGCTGTTTTTT,CASSDLDSGTGELFF
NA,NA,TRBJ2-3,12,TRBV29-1,TGCAGCGTTGAAGAAGTGACAGATACGCAGTATTTT,CSVEEVTDTQYF
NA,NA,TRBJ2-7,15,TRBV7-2,TGTGCCAGCAGCTTAGCTCTGGACAGCTCCTACGAGCAGTACTTC,CASSLALDSSYEQYF
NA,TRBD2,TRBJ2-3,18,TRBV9,TGTGCCAGCAGCACCAACCCTAGGACTAGCGGGAGTACAGATACGCAGTATTTT,CASSTNPRTSGSTDTQYF